Sequencing of this T cell receptor beta chain was carried out in a study of blood T cell repertoires in COVID-19. Study summary: The United States, Italy and Spain were the sources of the acute and convalescent COVID-19 samples. In each case, the material was cDNA or gDNA derived from T cells, B-cell-depleted T cells, or PBMCs.

In the original analysis: Estimation of nucleated cell counts was performed using reference gene primer amplification. Produced via immunoSEQ multiplex PCR; TCRdb's table is partial and in-frame only. D and trimming were read from the DNA, whereas the V and J calls and clone size are those reported in that table. This repertoire shows 35,000 to 50,000 clones, around four fifths found once; its top ten account for around 6%. Per germline, CDR1 ENHRY and CDR2 SYGVKD. The CDR3 contains 16 residues. The V gene lost 8 bases and the J gene lost 6 bases, with 25 bases spanning the gap. The chain uses TRBV10-3 and TRBJ1-1, with a possible D match to TRBD1 (6 bases). This TCR came from a woman over 75 with acute or convalescent COVID-19. Material for sequencing was peripheral blood. CDR3 protein: CAISSSGQTITAEAFF. Written as DNA, the CDR3 is TGTGCCATCTCTAGTAGTGGACAGACGATAACCGCTGAAGCTTTCTTT.